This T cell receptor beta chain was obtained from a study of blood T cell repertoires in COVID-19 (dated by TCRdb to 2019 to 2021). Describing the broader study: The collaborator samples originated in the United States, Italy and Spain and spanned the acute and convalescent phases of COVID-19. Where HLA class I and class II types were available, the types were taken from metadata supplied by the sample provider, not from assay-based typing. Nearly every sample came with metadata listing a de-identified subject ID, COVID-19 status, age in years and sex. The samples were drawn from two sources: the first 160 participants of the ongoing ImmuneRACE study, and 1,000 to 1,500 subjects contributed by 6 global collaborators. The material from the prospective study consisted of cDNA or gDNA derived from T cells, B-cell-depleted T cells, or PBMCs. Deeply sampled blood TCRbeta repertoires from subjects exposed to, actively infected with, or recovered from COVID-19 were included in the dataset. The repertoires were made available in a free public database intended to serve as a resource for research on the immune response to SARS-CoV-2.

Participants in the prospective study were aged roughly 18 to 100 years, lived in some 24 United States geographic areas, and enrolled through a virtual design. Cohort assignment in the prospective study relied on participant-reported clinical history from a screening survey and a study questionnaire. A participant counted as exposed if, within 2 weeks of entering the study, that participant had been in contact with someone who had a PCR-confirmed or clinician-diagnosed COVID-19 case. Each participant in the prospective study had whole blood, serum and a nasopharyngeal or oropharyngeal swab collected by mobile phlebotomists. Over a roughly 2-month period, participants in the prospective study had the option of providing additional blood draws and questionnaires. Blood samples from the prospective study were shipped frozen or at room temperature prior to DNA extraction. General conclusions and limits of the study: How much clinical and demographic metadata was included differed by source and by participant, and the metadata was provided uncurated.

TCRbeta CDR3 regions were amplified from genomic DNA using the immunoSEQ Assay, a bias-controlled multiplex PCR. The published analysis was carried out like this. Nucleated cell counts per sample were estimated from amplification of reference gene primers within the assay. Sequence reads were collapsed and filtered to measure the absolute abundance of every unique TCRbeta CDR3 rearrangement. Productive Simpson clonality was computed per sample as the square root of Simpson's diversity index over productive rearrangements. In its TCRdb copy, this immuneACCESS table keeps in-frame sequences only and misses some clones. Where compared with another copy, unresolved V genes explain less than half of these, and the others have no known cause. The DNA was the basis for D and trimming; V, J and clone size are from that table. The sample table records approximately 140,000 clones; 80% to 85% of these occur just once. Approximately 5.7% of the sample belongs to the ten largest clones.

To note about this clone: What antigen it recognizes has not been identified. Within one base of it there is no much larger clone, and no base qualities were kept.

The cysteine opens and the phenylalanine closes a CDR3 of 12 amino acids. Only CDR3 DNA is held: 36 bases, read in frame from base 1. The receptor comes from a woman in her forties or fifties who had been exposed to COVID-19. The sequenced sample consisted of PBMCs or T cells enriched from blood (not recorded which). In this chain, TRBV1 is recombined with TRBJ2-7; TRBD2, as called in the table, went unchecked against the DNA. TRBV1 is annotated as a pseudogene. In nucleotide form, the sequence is TGCACCAGCAGCCAAGATCGGGGACTATGGGGCTTC. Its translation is CTSSQDRGLWGF.